This TCR beta chain is from a study of radiotherapy plus CTLA-4 blockade in lung cancer. Study-level information: There were objective responses in 18% of patients, and 31% had disease control.

Using immunoSEQ multiplex PCR, the repertoire was profiled, and TCRdb retains in-frame clones only, with some absent. The profile shows around 50,000 clones, 65% to 90% of them singletons. A remark on this clone: Antigen: not known.

CDR3 length equals 15 residues. CDR1 and CDR2 from the germline V gene are SQVTM and ANQGSEA. V lost 0 bases to trimming and J lost 7 bases, with 15 bases between them. Receiving focal radiation plus CTLA-4 blockade with ipilimumab were patients who had chemo-refractory metastatic non-small-cell lung cancer. Study-wide results and limits: Reported findings show early blood T cell clone dynamics, with interferon-beta, best predicted response. In blood, TCR clones derived from the tumor expanded after radiotherapy plus ipilimumab.

The clonotype originates from a human donor with non-small cell lung cancer that progressed on radiotherapy plus ipilimumab. Some clones in this sample may be carry-over from other donors' samples. The material sequenced was peripheral blood, taken from a patient treated with radiotherapy plus ipilimumab. The V call is TRBV29-1, the J call TRBJ1-4, with D perhaps TRBD1 (6 bases). Written as DNA, the CDR3 is TGCAGCGTTGAAGATCCCCGGGGCAGGGGTGAAAAACTGTTTTTT. Translation gives CSVEDPRGRGEKLFF. Using reference TRBV29-1 and TRBJ1-4 for the parts outside the CDR3, the full variable domain is SAVISQKPSRDICQRGTSLTIQCQVDSQVTMMFWYRQQPGQSLTLIATANQGSEATYESGFVIDKFPISRPNLTFSTLTVSNMSPEDSSIYLCSVEDPRGRGEKLFFGSGTQLSVL.